The 19 T cell receptor beta chains reported below all come from one sample, sequenced in a study of shared clonotypes between healthy human individuals. Naive CD8 cells lacked CD45RO and underwent positive selection for CCR7, leaving out terminally differentiated effector memory CD45RA+ cells. Only in-frame clones appear in the TCRdb table, and some are missing; sequencing was by immunoSEQ multiplex PCR. The sample contains just over 2,000,000 clones, approximately 95% of which appear only once. Sequencing was carried out using naive CD8+ T cells sorted from blood. The source of these receptors is a young man in good health.

This sequence joins TRBV11-2 and TRBJ2-5; 9 positions agree with TRBD1. The CDR3 loop spans 15 amino acids. The trim removed 1 base at V and 4 bases at J, leaving 4 bases unmatched. Germline V gene sequence: CDR1 SGHAT, CDR2 FQNNGV. CDR3 sequence (DNA): TGTGCCAGCAGCTTAGCCTCGGACAGGGGAGAGACCCAGTACTTC. This codes for CASSLASDRGETQYF.

The chain recombines TRBV7-9 with TRBJ1-1; 10 nucleotides agree with TRBD1. In germline, CDR1 is SEHNR, CDR2 FQNEAQ (reference sequence). V was pared by 5 bases and J by 1 base, with 7 bases of the junction left unmatched. The CDR3 consists of 16 residues. DNA of the CDR3: TGTGCCAGCAGCCCCGGGACAGGGGTGCGGAACACTGAAGCTTTCTTT. It is translated as CASSPGTGVRNTEAFF. Complete variable domain (other parts from reference TRBV7-9 and TRBJ1-1): DTGVSQNPRHKITKRGQNVTFRCDPISEHNRLYWYRQTLGQGPEFLTYFQNEAQLEKSRLLSDRFSAERPKGSFSTLEIQRTEQGDSAMYLCASSPGTGVRNTEAFFGQGTRLTVV.

This chain links TRBV6-6 with TRBJ2-2, with unresolved D. The V end was cut by 6 bases, the J end by 8 bases, with 10 bases between. The germline V gene encodes CDR1 MNHNY and CDR2 SVGAGI (reference sequence). The CDR3 is 12 residues long. The CDR3 here is CASSLSVGELFF. The DNA for the CDR3 is TGTGCCAGCAGCCTCTCCGTAGGGGAGCTGTTTTTT.

This rearrangement joins TRBV5-4 to TRBJ2-6, with D uncertain. CDR1 and CDR2 (germline): SGHNT, YYREEE (reference sequence). The CDR3 loop spans 16 amino acids. V was clipped by 1 base and J by 1 base, with 9 bases between them. The CDR3 DNA is TGTGCCAGCAGCTTGATTCTAGAATCTGGGGCCAACGTCCTGACTTTC. Protein product: CASSLILESGANVLTF.

In the case of this clone: Other DNA sequences in this sample translate to the same CDR3. The chain has TRBV9 and TRBJ1-1; D gene ambiguous. CDR1 is SGDLS and CDR2 is YYNGEE in the germline V gene. The length of the CDR3 is 13 residues. V lost 3 bases, J lost 5 bases, and 11 bases lay in between. The CDR3 here is CASSAYGGTEAFF. The CDR3 region has the DNA TGTGCCAGCAGCGCCTATGGAGGGACTGAAGCTTTCTTT.

This chain links TRBV11-2 with TRBJ2-6; D not certain. V was clipped by 5 bases and J by 1 base, with 12 bases between them. CDR3 length equals 16 residues. Germline values: CDR1 SGHAT, CDR2 FQNNGV. CDR3 amino acids: CASSRATISGANVLTF. The CDR3, as DNA: TGTGCCAGCAGCCGAGCCACAATATCTGGGGCCAACGTCCTGACTTTC.

The rearrangement uses TRBV28 and TRBJ2-2; 8 bases match TRBD1. The CDR3 length is 16 residues. After removal of 8 bases from V and 0 bases from J, the junction contained 8 bases not matched to a gene. Germline values: CDR1 MDHEN, CDR2 SYDVKM. The chain's CDR3 is CASLGLRGPNTGELFF. For the CDR3, the DNA is TGTGCCAGCTTAGGGCTCAGGGGGCCGAACACCGGGGAGCTGTTTTTT.

The chain employs TRBV7-9 and TRBJ2-7; possible D gene TRBD1, 6 bases. Germline V gene data show CDR1 as SEHNR and CDR2 as FQNEAQ (reference sequence). The CDR3 extends over 13 amino acids. V lost 5 bases to trimming and J lost 2 bases, with 10 bases between them. The CDR3: CASSNRDTYEQYF. As DNA, the CDR3 is TGTGCCAGCAGCAACCGGGACACCTACGAGCAGTACTTC.

The genes are TRBV29-1 and TRBJ2-7; 11 bases agree with TRBD2. V was pared by 6 bases and J by 0 bases, with 7 bases of the junction left unmatched. CDR3 size: 15 residues. Germline-derived CDR1 and CDR2 are SQVTM and ANQGSEA. The CDR3 DNA reads as TGCAGCGTCAGAGGGACTAGCGGCCACTCCTACGAGCAGTACTTC. Amino acid sequence: CSVRGTSGHSYEQYF.

This chain joins TRBV6-5 and TRBJ1-2; D is unclear. V gave up 6 bases and J gave up 5 bases, with 13 bases separating them. From germline, CDR1 is MNHEY and CDR2 SVGAGI. The CDR3 is 13 amino acids. The CDR3 bases are TGTGCCAGCAGCGACGCAGTTGATTATGGCTACACCTTC. Amino acids: CASSDAVDYGYTF.

The chain joins TRBV2 to TRBJ1-1; TRBD1 is a possible D gene (5 bases). This CDR3 has 12 amino acids. Trimming took 7 bases from V and 5 from J, leaving 11 bases between them. CDR1 is SNHLY, CDR2 FYNNEI, per germline. CDR3 sequence: CASTAAGTEAFF. The CDR3 DNA follows: TGTGCCAGCACCGCCGCAGGGACTGAAGCTTTCTTT.

The chain couples TRBV6-6 to TRBJ2-1; 8 bases fit TRBD2. This CDR3 region has 15 residues. Germline V gene sequence: CDR1 MNHNY, CDR2 SVGAGI (reference sequence). V trimming: 10 bases; J trimming: 4 bases; junction bases outside the gene matches: 12. The CDR3 sequence: CATQLLSGGYNEQFF. CDR3 DNA: TGTGCCACCCAACTCTTGTCGGGAGGGTACAATGAGCAGTTCTTC.

This chain connects TRBV5-1 to TRBJ2-1; D is perhaps TRBD1 (6 bases). The germline CDR1 and CDR2 sequences are SGHRS and YFSETQ. V was clipped by 3 bases and J by 6 bases, with 7 bases between them. This CDR3 is built from 12 residues. CDR3 coding DNA: TGCGCCAGCAGCTGGACAGCCAATGAGCAGTTCTTC. Its protein product is CASSWTANEQFF.

This rearrangement joins TRBV6-1 to TRBJ1-1, with a weak D call TRBD1 (6 bases). Trimming pared 8 bases from V and 1 base from J, leaving 14 bases between. The CDR3 runs to 14 residues. The germline V gene encodes CDR1 MNHNS and CDR2 SASEGT. CDR3 region: CASLESRGNTEAFF. CDR3 bases: TGTGCCAGCCTGGAGAGCAGGGGGAACACTGAAGCTTTCTTT.

The V call is TRBV6-6, the J call TRBJ2-7, with D perhaps matching TRBD2 (6 bases). Germline V gene sequence: CDR1 MNHNY, CDR2 SVGAGI (reference sequence). Trimming took off 10 bases at V and 0 bases at J, with 19 bases between the two ends. This CDR3 is 15 amino acids long. CDR3 coding DNA: TGTGCCACGGCTAACCCGGGACTCCTCTCCTACGAGCAGTACTTC. Its protein product is CATANPGLLSYEQYF.

V and J are TRBV7-6 and TRBJ1-1; D is unresolved. Germline V CDR1 and CDR2: SGHVS, FNYEAQ. This CDR3 contains 15 residues. V lost 5 bases and J 2 bases, leaving 15 bases between the germline ends. The CDR3 nucleotides are TGTGCCAGCAGCACGCCTTGGGGAAGAAACACTGAAGCTTTCTTT. Encoded protein: CASSTPWGRNTEAFF.

This sequence joins TRBV4-1 and TRBJ2-7; D is ambiguous. Trimming took 4 bases from V and 0 from J, leaving 10 bases between them. The CDR3 runs to 14 residues. Looked up from germline, CDR1 is MGHRA and CDR2 is YSYEKL. The CDR3 DNA sequence: TGCGCCAGCAGCCCACGGACGGCCTCCTACGAGCAGTACTTC. It yields the protein CASSPRTASYEQYF.

This chain links TRBV2 with TRBJ2-5; the D is unclear. CDR3 size: 13 residues. CDR1 is SNHLY, CDR2 FYNNEI, per germline. V lost 4 bases, J lost 4 bases, and 10 bases lay in between. CDR3 nucleotide sequence: TGTGCCAGCAGTGTATTCAACTCAGAGACCCAGTACTTC. This gives the protein CASSVFNSETQYF.

The V and J genes are TRBV14 and TRBJ2-7; 9 bases agree with TRBD1. V trimming: 2 bases; J trimming: 2 bases; junction bases outside the gene matches: 4. CDR1 is SGHDN and CDR2 is FVKESK in the germline V gene. This CDR3 comprises 15 residues. The CDR3 sequence is CASSQRDRAPYEQYF. The CDR3 nucleotides read TGTGCCAGCAGCCAAAGGGACAGGGCTCCCTACGAGCAGTACTTC.